This T cell receptor (beta chain) was obtained from a study of shared clonotypes between healthy human individuals. V lost 0 bases and J 5 bases, leaving 11 bases between the germline ends. This CDR3 has 14 residues. CDR1 and CDR2 (germline): SGHNT, YYREEE (reference sequence). Clones were read by immunoSEQ multiplex PCR, and TCRdb kept only the in-frame ones, dropping some. The table has under 2,500,000 clones, almost 96% seen once. The J gene is TRBJ1-2, the V gene TRBV5-4; D may be TRBD1 (6 bases). Material: naive CD4+ T cells sorted from blood. The subset denotes: CD45RA+ positively selected. This TCR was recovered from a young man in good health. CDR3 in DNA: TGTGCCAGCAGCTTGGCGGCAGGGGAGTATGGCTACACCTTC. It codes for CASSLAAGEYGYTF.